These T cell receptor beta chains were read from a single sample in a study of blood T cell repertoires in COVID-19. Data came from immunoSEQ multiplex PCR; TCRdb stores just in-frame clones and leaves some out. The sample yields over 75,000 clones, around three quarters seen once. Sample: peripheral blood. The receptor source for this set is a man aged 50-60 years who had recovered from COVID-19. The CDR3 runs from the conserved cysteine through the conserved F or W.

cdr3_aa,v_call
CASSLFNLAGGERSSGNTIYF,TRBV3-1/TRBV3-2
CASSLVGTGYYEQYF,TRBV11-2
CASSLSSSNYGYTF,TRBV5-6
CASSPGGYVGQPQHF,TRBV18
CASSYPLAGVRETQYF,TRBV6-2/TRBV6-3
CASSPPGGYTDTQYF,TRBV18
CASSPRPGVSYEQYF,TRBV27
CASSPPTGDGYTF,TRBV18
CASRSPGLSYNEQFF,TRBV28
CASSFNTMTYEQYF,TRBV11-2
CASSQEFRGQGASTEAFF,TRBV4-1
CASSLGLPNNEQFF,TRBV7-3
CASSLAASTEAFF,TRBV12-3/TRBV12-4
CASSVGQGYYGYTF,TRBV9
CASSPPGTGAHNEQFF,TRBV9
CASSARYGYTF,TRBV9
CASSDWRGANTEAFF,TRBV4-1
CASSAGQGVIETQYF,TRBV5-1
CAISSSGGSGGEQFF,TRBV10-3
CASSQDGATYEQYF,TRBV3-1/TRBV3-2
CASSQEGPAAAKNIQYF,TRBV4-1
CASSPGQGETEAFF,TRBV18
CASSLTRALNEQYF,TRBV10-1
CSASRLGGQGGFQPQHF,TRBV20-1
CASSSGTSVGTDTQYF,TRBV11-3
CASSEGGTSNNEQFF,TRBV2
CAWSWGGTEAFF,TRBV30
CASSSRDIYGYTF,TRBV6-5
CASSLLAGGLDTQYF,TRBV4-1
CASSSRTSGGAVTQYF,TRBV7-2
CASKTGGYQPQHF,TRBV19
CASGRDSQGTDTQYF,TRBV2